The T cell receptor beta chain under discussion was sequenced for a study of T cells in tuberculosis (dated by TCRdb to the late 2010s). In the study overall: To characterize T cells specific for the mycobacterial lipid antigen glucose monomycolate (GMM), the study used CD1B tetramers together with high-throughput TCR immunosequencing. In a South African clinical cohort, IGRA-negative adolescents, IGRA-positive adolescents with latent tuberculosis and adults with active tuberculosis were compared, with 9 to 10 people in each group. PBMC from active tuberculosis patients were archived either before standard anti-tuberculosis treatment began or within 7 days of its start.

TCR libraries were generated with the immunoSEQ multiplex PCR assay, using TCR-beta and/or TCR-alpha/delta assays for each sample. The amplified TCR libraries were sequenced using the Illumina high-throughput platform. Concerning the study's data processing: Clustering and dimensionality reduction were performed using pairwise TCRdist distances among GMM-specific receptors from ex vivo sorted or in vitro expanded T cells. Each clinical repertoire received a mean NN-distance score, defined as the average TCRdist to the nearest 10% of tetramer-positive reference sequences. GEM TCR motif frequency was calculated as the fraction of unique TCRs that matched known GEM sequences by V/J usage and CDR3 length. Linear discriminant analysis with leave-one-out cross-validation, implemented in scikit-learn, was used to classify active tuberculosis. TCRdb mirrors the immuneACCESS table, restricted to in-frame sequences. Some clones are absent from its copies; in checked studies, under half trace to an unresolved V gene, and the reason for the others is unknown. The DNA gave D and trimming, while V, J and clone size come from that table. The sample profile shows 35,000 to 45,000 clones; roughly 94% of them were found once. About 4.5% of the sample is held by the ten biggest clonotypes.

The germline V gene gives CDR1 as SGHNT and CDR2 as YENEEA. Measured from the cysteine to the phenylalanine, the CDR3 is 15 residues long. Left in the record is the CDR3 DNA by itself, 45 bases read in frame from the first base. Relative to germline, V is missing 4 bases and J is missing 5 bases, with 10 bases of the junction outside any gene match. A remark on this clone: Its antigen is not yet known. No base-level quality is on record; no much larger clone is a single base apart.

The time point label here, explained by the study, means: new active TB diagnosis, blood taken before or within 7 days of starting treatment. Patients with active tuberculosis were defined as newly diagnosed, HIV-seronegative South African adults aged 18 years or older. Active tuberculosis was confirmed by positive sputum smear microscopy and/or positive M. tuberculosis culture. Unsorted cryopreserved PBMC were immunosequenced, covering on average around 100,000 T cells per clinical donor. What the study reported, not specific to this receptor: Clinical samples were selected based on which cryopreserved specimens were available, and the active tuberculosis cases were adults whereas the controls were adolescents. The smaller NN-distances in active tuberculosis patients were driven in part by shorter CDR3-alpha lengths, while the difference seen for TCR-beta was not statistically significant. Active tuberculosis TCR-alpha repertoires showed smaller mean NN-distances to GMM-specific TCRs than IGRA-negative controls, suggesting clonal expansion of these TCRs. An accuracy of under 90% (AUROC 0.75 to 0.9) was reached by a classifier using the diverse GMM-specific repertoire, compared with 60% to 70% accuracy when GEM motif frequencies were used.

The sample here was PBMCs, taken at tuberculosis diagnosis. The chain is made from TRBV11-3 and TRBJ2-7; TRBD2 fits 8 bases in the junction. This TCR was sampled from an adult with tuberculosis. The nucleotides read TGTGCCAGCAGCTCAGGAGGGACTAGGACACACGAGCAGTACTTC. It specifies CASSSGGTRTHEQYF.